The 30 T cell receptor beta chains in this list originate from one sample, sequenced in a study of long-term antiretroviral therapy in people with HIV. The assay used was immunoSEQ (version v3.0), run at survey level. The assay was immunoSEQ multiplex PCR, and TCRdb's table has in-frame clones only and misses some. The profile shows 25,000 to 30,000 clones, about 89% of them singletons. Sequencing was performed on unsorted PBMCs, taken 3.1 years after starting antiretroviral therapy. The receptors derive from a man between 18 and 35 years old with HIV.

The gene calls are TRBV28 and TRBJ1-1; D might be TRBD1 (5 bases). With 6 bases removed from V and 3 bases from J, the gap between germline ends came to 11 bases. CDR1 and CDR2 from the germline V gene are MDHEN and SYDVKM. This CDR3 has 13 residues. In nucleotides, the CDR3 is TGTGCCAGCAGACCTCTGGGGGACACTGAAGCTTTCTTT. Its translation: CASRPLGDTEAFF.

The chain uses TRBV7-9 and TRBJ1-5; 10 bases are shared with TRBD1. Looked up from germline, CDR1 is SEHNR and CDR2 is FQNEAQ (reference sequence). V was pared by 6 bases and J by 8 bases, with 10 bases of the junction left unmatched. The CDR3 runs 15 residues. CDR3 sequence: CASSPTGGRIEPQHF. The CDR3 nucleotides are TGTGCCAGCAGTCCGACAGGGGGCCGAATCGAGCCCCAGCATTTT.

This sequence joins TRBV7-9 and TRBJ2-7; D perhaps matches TRBD2 (6 bases). Germline V gene data show CDR1 as SEHNR and CDR2 as FQNEAQ (reference sequence). The CDR3 runs 14 residues. V was shortened by 5 bases and J by 6 bases, with 17 bases between the two germline ends. CDR3 protein: CASSMPGLGGEQYF. The CDR3, as DNA: TGTGCCAGCAGCATGCCGGGACTGGGGGGCGAGCAGTACTTC. The full variable domain, with the rest looked up from reference TRBV7-9 and TRBJ2-7, is DTGVSQNPRHKITKRGQNVTFRCDPISEHNRLYWYRQTLGQGPEFLTYFQNEAQLEKSRLLSDRFSAERPKGSFSTLEIQRTEQGDSAMYLCASSMPGLGGEQYFGPGTRLTVT.

This chain's CDR3 is CASNWEDGEASRETQYF. CDR3 coding DNA: TGTGCCAGCAATTGGGAGGACGGGGAGGCCAGCCGGGAGACCCAGTACTTC. The chain couples TRBV2 to TRBJ2-5; possible D gene TRBD2, 6 bases. The V and J ends lost 7 bases and 5 bases respectively, with 26 bases between them. CDR1 and CDR2 from the germline V gene are SNHLY and FYNNEI. The CDR3 loop spans 17 amino acids.

The rearrangement joins TRBV7-9 to TRBJ1-2, with a possible D match to TRBD1 (6 bases). Germline lookup yields CDR1 SEHNR and CDR2 FQNEAQ (reference sequence). This CDR3 comprises 13 residues. V lost 4 bases, J lost 6 bases, and 12 bases lay in between. The DNA of the CDR3 is TGTGCCAGCAGCTCCACAGGGAGGGATGGCTACACCTTC. Its protein is CASSSTGRDGYTF.

This chain uses TRBV6-1 with TRBJ2-1; unclear D gene. The V end lost 4 bases, the J end lost 7 bases, and 14 bases lay between the germline ends. Germline values: CDR1 MNHNS, CDR2 SASEGT. The CDR3 contains 14 residues. The CDR3 coding sequence is TGTGCCAGCAGTGCGGACCCCAGTGGGAATGAGCAGTTCTTC. It specifies CASSADPSGNEQFF.

A note on this clone: The germline gene is not matched at one end of the junction; a read error may be the cause. The chain is built from TRBV20-1 and TRBJ1-1, with D maybe TRBD1 (6 bases). The CDR3 sequence is 11 residues long. Germline CDR1 reads DFQATT; CDR2 reads SNEGSKA (reference sequence). As DNA, the CDR3 is TGCAGTACTAGGGGGGACCGTGAAGCTTTCTTT. Its protein is CSTRGDREAFF.

The J gene is TRBJ1-2, the V gene TRBV19; unclear D gene. Trimming shortened V by 0 bases and J by 8 bases, and 10 bases separated the two germline ends. CDR1 and CDR2 from the germline V gene are LNHDA and SQIVND (reference sequence). There are 13 residues in the CDR3. CDR3 nucleotides: TGTGCCAGTAGTATAGACACCTCACGCGGCTACACCTTC. It yields the protein CASSIDTSRGYTF.

The chain recombines TRBV4-3 with TRBJ1-1, with D possibly being TRBD1 (5 bases). The CDR3 totals 14 residues. Per germline, CDR1 LGHNA and CDR2 YSLEER. V dropped 0 bases and J dropped 6 bases, with 11 bases sitting between them. Here the CDR3 DNA reads TGCGCCAGCAGCCAAGACGGGGGGTACCCTGAAGCTTTCTTT. Amino acid sequence: CASSQDGGYPEAFF.

This chain joins TRBV19 and TRBJ2-7; TRBD1 aligns across 7 bases. The germline CDR1 and CDR2 sequences are LNHDA and SQIVND (reference sequence). Trimming at V came to 10 bases and at J to 5 bases, leaving 8 bases not matched to a gene. CDR3 size: 12 residues. This chain's CDR3 is CATLGQTDEQYF. Written as DNA, the CDR3 is TGTGCCACCCTGGGACAGACGGACGAGCAGTACTTC.

The chain couples TRBV7-9 to TRBJ2-3; 10 positions match TRBD2. Trimming took 5 bases from V and 4 from J; bases not matched to a gene: 12. Germline CDR1 reads SEHNR; CDR2 reads FQNEAQ (reference sequence). This CDR3 has 17 residues. CDR3 in DNA: TGTGCCAGCAGCAAACGACCGGGACTAGCGAAGCCAGATACGCAGTATTTT. Amino acid sequence: CASSKRPGLAKPDTQYF. The whole variable domain, remainder taken from reference TRBV7-9 and TRBJ2-3, is DTGVSQNPRHKITKRGQNVTFRCDPISEHNRLYWYRQTLGQGPEFLTYFQNEAQLEKSRLLSDRFSAERPKGSFSTLEIQRTEQGDSAMYLCASSKRPGLAKPDTQYFGPGTRLTVL.

The chain has TRBV11-2 and TRBJ2-1; D remains ambiguous. Germline CDR1 SGHAT, CDR2 FQNNGV. The CDR3 sequence is 12 residues long. Trimming stripped 4 bases from V and 4 bases from J, with 5 bases between. The DNA for the CDR3 is TGTGCCAGCAGCTCAGCTTACAATGAGCAGTTCTTC. This gives the protein CASSSAYNEQFF.

The chain joins TRBV5-1 to TRBJ2-3; possibly TRBD2 for D (5 bases). V was clipped by 0 bases and J by 4 bases, with 9 bases between them. The CDR3 is made up of 14 amino acids. Germline CDR1 and CDR2: SGHRS and YFSETQ. The CDR3 DNA reads TGCGCCAGCAGCTTGGAGACGCGGGCAGATACGCAGTATTTT. Translated, it gives CASSLETRADTQYF.

The chain combines TRBV29-1 with TRBJ2-7, with D possibly matching TRBD2 (6 bases). The ends were cut back, 4 bases at V and 4 bases at J, with 17 bases in the middle. Per the germline V gene, CDR1 is SQVTM and CDR2 is ANQGSEA. The CDR3 contains 14 residues. The CDR3 DNA is TGCAGCGTTGGAGGAGCGGGCTTTAGGTACGAGCAGTACTTC. The encoded protein is CSVGGAGFRYEQYF.

This chain connects TRBV5-1 to TRBJ1-1, with 8 bases that match TRBD1. This CDR3 comprises 15 residues. The V gene end was trimmed by 4 bases and the J gene end by 2 bases; junction bases not matched to a gene: 7. Germline V gene sequence: CDR1 SGHRS, CDR2 YFSETQ. The DNA of the CDR3 is TGCGCCAGCAGCCTAGACGGACAGGGAAACACTGAAGCTTTCTTT. It is translated as CASSLDGQGNTEAFF.

The J gene is TRBJ2-1, the V gene TRBV7-8; 7 bases match TRBD1. V lost 7 bases and J lost 5; bases outside the gene matches: 11. Germline V lookup: CDR1 SGHVS, CDR2 FQNEAQ. The CDR3 has 15 residues. The CDR3 reads CASTVQGSFNNEQFF. CDR3 sequence (DNA): TGTGCCAGCACCGTACAGGGGTCGTTTAACAATGAGCAGTTCTTC.

The chain links TRBV18 to TRBJ2-5, with no clear D. V was cut by 2 bases and J by 1 base, with 14 bases left in between. This CDR3 has 16 amino acids. The germline V gene encodes CDR1 KGHSH and CDR2 LQKENI. CDR3 in DNA: TGTGCCAGCTCACCAGTCGGCCGACCGGGCCAAGAGACCCAGTACTTC. It encodes CASSPVGRPGQETQYF.

The chain uses TRBV4-3 and TRBJ2-7; unclear D gene. The germline V gene encodes CDR1 LGHNA and CDR2 YSLEER. V gave up 4 bases and J gave up 7 bases, with 17 bases separating them. This CDR3 is 14 amino acids long. The DNA for the CDR3 is TGCGCCAGCAGCCGCTTCGAAGGGTTGGGAGAGCAGTACTTC. Residues: CASSRFEGLGEQYF.

This chain uses TRBV29-1 with TRBJ1-3; the D gene is possibly TRBD1 (6 bases). Trimming shortened V by 4 bases and J by 2 bases, and 18 bases separated the two germline ends. The CDR3 runs 16 residues. Germline-derived CDR1 and CDR2 are SQVTM and ANQGSEA. The CDR3 here is CSVVERGLVTGNTIYF. As DNA, the CDR3 is TGCAGCGTTGTTGAAAGGGGGTTAGTAACTGGAAACACCATATATTTT. The variable domain in full, completed from reference TRBV29-1 and TRBJ1-3, reads SAVISQKPSRDICQRGTSLTIQCQVDSQVTMMFWYRQQPGQSLTLIATANQGSEATYESGFVIDKFPISRPNLTFSTLTVSNMSPEDSSIYLCSVVERGLVTGNTIYFGEGSWLTVV.

The CDR3 spells CASSLQTGPNSPLHF. CDR3 sequence (DNA): TGCGCCAGCAGCCTCCAGACAGGCCCAAATTCACCCCTCCACTTT. The rearrangement joins TRBV4-1 to TRBJ1-6, with TRBD1 as a possible D gene (6 bases). Germline-derived CDR1 and CDR2 are MGHRA and YSYEKL. The CDR3 is 15 amino acids. Trimming stripped 4 bases from V and 7 bases from J, with 14 bases between.

This chain joins TRBV4-2 and TRBJ2-3; TRBD2 is a possible D gene (6 bases). V was clipped by 1 base and J by 1 base, with 12 bases between them. The germline gives CDR1 LGHNA, CDR2 YNFKEQ. The CDR3 is 16 amino acids. The CDR3: CASSQVKASGTDTQYF. The DNA for the CDR3 is TGTGCCAGCAGCCAAGTAAAGGCTAGCGGCACAGATACGCAGTATTTT.

The rearrangement links TRBV9 to TRBJ2-7; D ambiguous. Germline assignment: CDR1 SGDLS and CDR2 YYNGEE. V was trimmed by 3 bases and J by 0 bases, leaving 16 bases between them. This CDR3 contains 16 residues. CDR3 sequence: CASSAHLPGRSYEQYF. CDR3 DNA sequence: TGTGCCAGCAGCGCTCACCTCCCGGGCCGCTCCTACGAGCAGTACTTC.

The chain is built from TRBV27 and TRBJ1-4; TRBD1 is a possible D gene (5 bases). There are 14 residues in the CDR3. Germline V CDR1 and CDR2: MNHEY, SMNVEV (reference sequence). V lost 5 bases and J 8 bases, leaving 15 bases between the germline ends. The CDR3 DNA reads TGTGCCAGCAGTCAAGGGACGACAGCCGAAAAACTGTTTTTT. It encodes CASSQGTTAEKLFF.

CDR3 nucleotides: TGTGCCAGCAGCTTTGAGGAGAACACTGAAGCTTTCTTT. This codes for CASSFEENTEAFF. V is TRBV5-4 and J is TRBJ1-1; no firm D call. This CDR3 comprises 13 residues. CDR1 is SGHNT and CDR2 is YYREEE in the germline V gene (reference sequence). The V end was cut by 2 bases, the J end by 1 base, with 6 bases between.

CDR3 nucleotides: TGTGCCAGCAGCGCCCCGCTGCGGGAGAGCACAGATACGCAGTATTTT. Its translation: CASSAPLRESTDTQYF. The genes are TRBV9 and TRBJ2-3; TRBD2 agrees at 7 bases. Germline CDR1 SGDLS, CDR2 YYNGEE. V gave up 3 bases and J gave up 0 bases; unmatched junction bases: 7. The CDR3 spans 16 residues.

CDR3 loop: CASSPYVQLAAYEQYF. Written as DNA, the CDR3 is TGTGCCAGCAGTCCGTACGTACAACTAGCCGCCTACGAGCAGTACTTC. The gene calls are TRBV27 and TRBJ2-7; a possible D gene is TRBD2 (6 bases). The germline gives CDR1 MNHEY, CDR2 SMNVEV (reference sequence). The CDR3 length is 16 residues. Trimming took off 5 bases at V and 2 bases at J, with 19 bases between the two ends.

The CDR3 DNA sequence: TGTGCCAGCAGCTTACGGGGGAGTCATCAGCCCCAGCATTTT. Translation: CASSLRGSHQPQHF. This chain uses TRBV7-8 with TRBJ1-5; the D gene is possibly TRBD1 (5 bases). V lost 2 bases, J lost 5 bases, and 10 bases lay in between. CDR1 and CDR2 from the germline V gene are SGHVS and FQNEAQ. The length of the CDR3 is 14 residues.

The genes are TRBV18 and TRBJ2-7; 7 positions agree with TRBD2. Germline trimming cut 4 bases from V and 2 bases from J; bases unmatched to any gene: 5. Germline V gene lookup returns CDR1 KGHSH and CDR2 LQKENI. The CDR3 sequence is 14 residues long. CDR3 sequence reads: CASSRGGTAYEQYF. Here the CDR3 DNA reads TGTGCCAGCTCACGGGGAGGGACGGCCTACGAGCAGTACTTC.

The V gene is TRBV5-6, the J gene TRBJ1-1; D call uncertain. Germline CDR1 reads SGHDT; CDR2 reads YYEEEE. Trimming pared 2 bases from V and 1 base from J, leaving 9 bases between. The CDR3 is 14 residues long. The CDR3 DNA is TGTGCCAGCAGCTTAGGGTACGGGAACACTGAAGCTTTCTTT. Its translation is CASSLGYGNTEAFF.

This chain connects TRBV10-3 to TRBJ2-2; TRBD2 is a possible D gene (6 bases). CDR1 is ENHRY and CDR2 is SYGVKD in the germline V gene. This CDR3 region has 13 residues. V lost 11 bases to trimming and J lost 4 bases, with 14 bases between them. The CDR3 protein is CALRRESTGELFF. CDR3 DNA sequence: TGTGCCCTTCGGCGGGAAAGCACCGGGGAGCTGTTTTTT.